This T cell receptor (beta chain) stems from a study of T-cell reconstitution after alpha-beta-depleted transplantation in children. Unique molecular identifiers were incorporated into the prepared TCRbeta library. TCRdb reprocessed the PCR reads via MiXCR and lists one record per CDR3 protein. The sample records about a million distinct CDR3 sequences, about 29% being singletons. Germline V gene lookup returns CDR1 KGHDR and CDR2 SFDVKD. The CDR3 contains 14 residues. The V gene end was trimmed by 4 bases and the J gene end by 5 bases; junction bases not matched to a gene: 6. This clonotype has a handful of counts.

Sequenced here: PBMCs, mostly from graft donor cells, sampled 360 days after TCRalphabeta/CD19-depleted stem cell transplant. This TCR derives from a boy under two years old who had a stem cell transplant for SCID, so the T cells may come from the graft donor. The chain has TRBV24-1 and TRBJ2-7, with TRBD1 identical over 8 bases. CDR3 nucleotides: TGTGCCACCAGTGACCCAGGACAGGGCCACGAGCAGTACTTC. Amino acid sequence: CATSDPGQGHEQYF.